The 9 T cell receptor beta chains listed next were all sequenced from one sample in a study of T-cell reconstitution after alpha-beta-depleted transplantation in children. Using unique molecular identifiers, the investigators prepared the TCRbeta library. One entry per CDR3 protein, called by TCRdb with MiXCR from the PCR reads. The table records some 840,000 distinct CDR3 sequences, approximately 15% of them present only once. The sequences come from PBMCs, mostly from graft donor cells, collected 360 days after TCRalphabeta/CD19-depleted stem cell transplant. Receptor source: a male patient aged 10-17 years who had a stem cell transplant for acute lymphoblastic leukemia, so the T cells may come from the graft donor.

This clonotype was seen at least ten times. The genes are TRBV7-2 and TRBJ1-5; D remains unclear. Germline V lookup: CDR1 SGHTA, CDR2 FQGNSA. The CDR3 totals 13 residues. V lost 5 bases to trimming and J lost 2 bases, with 7 bases between them. The CDR3 sequence: CASSGQRNQPQHF. The CDR3, as DNA: TGTGCCAGCAGCGGGCAGCGCAATCAGCCCCAGCATTTT.

The chain couples TRBV29-1 to TRBJ2-1; 8 nucleotides agree with TRBD2. Germline loops: CDR1 SQVTM, CDR2 ANQGSEA. This CDR3 contains 13 residues. V dropped 7 bases and J dropped 4; count of bases not matched to a gene: 6. Here the CDR3 reads CSGGLGWYNEQFF. Written as DNA, the CDR3 is TGCAGCGGGGGACTAGGGTGGTACAATGAGCAGTTCTTC.

The chain couples TRBV11-2 to TRBJ2-7; TRBD1 matches 8 bases. Germline V gene lookup returns CDR1 SGHAT and CDR2 FQNNGV. The CDR3 length is 14 residues. After removal of 4 bases from V and 2 bases from J, the junction contained 4 bases not matched to a gene. The CDR3 DNA reads as TGTGCCAGCAGCTCACAGGGGGGCCCCTACGAGCAGTACTTC. Its protein product is CASSSQGGPYEQYF.

This clonotype has ten or more counts. V and J are TRBV12-3 or TRBV12-4 and TRBJ2-7; 13 nucleotides align to TRBD2. The CDR3 runs 15 residues. J gave up 4 bases and V 6 bases, and 6 bases lay outside the gene matches. As DNA, the CDR3 is TGTGCCAGCAGGGGGGGACTAGCGGGATTATACGAGCAGTACTTC. Translating it yields CASRGGLAGLYEQYF.

In this sample, this clonotype turned up a few times. The chain couples TRBV28 to TRBJ1-4; D is possibly TRBD1 (5 bases). Trimming took 3 bases from V and 8 from J, leaving 22 bases between them. Germline values: CDR1 MDHEN, CDR2 SYDVKM. The CDR3 spans 17 residues. CDR3 sequence reads: CASSFWAGGEKKEKLFF. The DNA of the CDR3 is TGTGCCAGCAGTTTCTGGGCCGGGGGGGAAAAGAAGGAAAAACTGTTTTTT.

This clonotype was recorded a few times. V and J are TRBV20-1 and TRBJ2-3, with TRBD1 matching over 9 bases. Germline V gene data show CDR1 as DFQATT and CDR2 as SNEGSKA (reference sequence). The CDR3 extends over 15 amino acids. V was clipped by 2 bases and J by 0 bases; unmatched bases: 3. The CDR3 sequence: CSARWDRVSTDTQYF. The CDR3 coding sequence is TGCAGTGCTAGATGGGACAGGGTTAGCACAGATACGCAGTATTTT.

This clonotype has only a few counts. V and J are TRBV7-6 and TRBJ2-7; possibly TRBD2 for D (6 bases). Trimming stripped 6 bases from V and 5 bases from J, with 26 bases between. Germline CDR1 SGHVS, CDR2 FNYEAQ. This CDR3 has 17 amino acids. The CDR3 DNA follows: TGTGCCAGCAGACCACCTTTCGGTGGGAGGTTATTGGACGAGCAGTACTTC. Encoded protein: CASRPPFGGRLLDEQYF.

This chain joins TRBV20-1 and TRBJ2-5, with 9 nucleotides matching TRBD2. The CDR3 totals 15 residues. Per the germline V gene, CDR1 is DFQATT and CDR2 is SNEGSKA (reference sequence). V gave up 6 bases and J gave up 4 bases; unmatched junction bases: 12. In DNA, the CDR3 is TGCAGTGCAACCAGACCGGGACTAGCACTAGAGACCCAGTACTTC. It yields the protein CSATRPGLALETQYF.

In its sample, this clonotype was seen a few times. The gene calls are TRBV12-3 or TRBV12-4 and TRBJ2-4; D gene uncertain. The CDR3 runs 13 residues. Deletions cut 8 bases from V and 1 base from J, with 9 bases between. The CDR3 DNA reads TGTGCCAGCGGTGGCGAGGCCAAAAACATTCAGTACTTC. It yields the protein CASGGEAKNIQYF.